The clone carrying this T cell receptor beta chain occurred a few times. The data belong to a study of control samples from healthy donors and cancer patients. CDR3 length: 18 amino acids. The germline CDR1 and CDR2 sequences are SGHRS and YFSETQ. V was cut by 0 bases and J by 3 bases, with 22 bases left in between. Sequencing used immunoSEQ multiplex PCR; TCRdb keeps in-frame clones, though not all of them. Here the sample spans about 75,000 clones, roughly 82% being singletons. The V gene is TRBV5-1, the J gene TRBJ2-7; D may match TRBD1 or TRBD2 (6 bases each). Sequencing used blood. The TCR originated in a man aged 50 or older in good health. CDR3 nucleotide sequence: TGCGCCAGCAGCTTGGGGAGGGGGGCGCCGGAGCCCCTCTACGAGCAGTACTTC. Its translation: CASSLGRGAPEPLYEQYF.